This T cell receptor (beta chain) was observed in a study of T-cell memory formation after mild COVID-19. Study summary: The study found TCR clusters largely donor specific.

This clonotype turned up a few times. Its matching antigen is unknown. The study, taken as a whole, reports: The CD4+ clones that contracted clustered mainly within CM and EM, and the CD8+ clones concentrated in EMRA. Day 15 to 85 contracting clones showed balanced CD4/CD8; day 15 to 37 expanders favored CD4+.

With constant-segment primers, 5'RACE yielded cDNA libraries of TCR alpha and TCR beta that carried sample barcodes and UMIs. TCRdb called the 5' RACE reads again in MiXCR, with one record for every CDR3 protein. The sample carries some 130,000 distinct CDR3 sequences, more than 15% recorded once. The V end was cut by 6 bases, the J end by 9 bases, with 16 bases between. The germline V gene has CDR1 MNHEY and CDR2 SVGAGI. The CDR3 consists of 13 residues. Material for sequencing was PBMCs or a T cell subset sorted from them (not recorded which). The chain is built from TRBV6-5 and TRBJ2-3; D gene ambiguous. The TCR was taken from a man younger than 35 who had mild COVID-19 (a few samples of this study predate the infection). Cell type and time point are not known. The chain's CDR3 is CASRSANAHTQYF. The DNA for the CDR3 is TGTGCCAGCAGGTCAGCCAACGCCCACACGCAGTATTTT.